This T cell receptor beta chain was sequenced during a study of cytomegalovirus exposure and HLA in healthy donors. Findings of the study overall: An Asian-associated ancestry cluster reportedly showed fewer N-insertions than the approximately 600-donor mean in a later analysis.

The CDR3 runs 17 residues. Looked up from germline, CDR1 is MNHEY and CDR2 is SMNVEV (reference sequence). After removal of 4 bases from V and 5 bases from J, the junction contained 11 bases not matched to a gene. Amplification used 60 Vbeta primers and 13 Jbeta primers. Profiled with immunoSEQ multiplex PCR; TCRdb holds only in-frame clones, not every one. The sample contains about 150,000 clones, 70% to 90% of which appear only once. As concerns this clone: What it binds is unknown.

The rearrangement uses TRBV27 and TRBJ1-2; 12 bases are shared with TRBD1. This TCR derives from a woman between 18 and 29 years old in good health and CMV-seronegative. Source material: PBMCs. CDR3 residues: CASSSRDRGRTAYGYTF. CDR3 DNA sequence: TGTGCCAGCAGTTCCCGGGACAGGGGGCGCACGGCTTATGGCTACACCTTC.